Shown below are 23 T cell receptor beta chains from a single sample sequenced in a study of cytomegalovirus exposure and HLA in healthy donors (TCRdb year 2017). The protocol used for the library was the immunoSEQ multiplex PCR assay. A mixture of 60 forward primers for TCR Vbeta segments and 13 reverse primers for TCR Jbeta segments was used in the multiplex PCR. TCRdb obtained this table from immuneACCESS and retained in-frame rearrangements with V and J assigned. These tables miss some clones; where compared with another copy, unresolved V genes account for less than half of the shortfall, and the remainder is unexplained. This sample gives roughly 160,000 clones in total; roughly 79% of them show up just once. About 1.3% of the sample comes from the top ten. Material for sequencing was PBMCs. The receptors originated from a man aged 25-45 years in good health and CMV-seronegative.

Here the CDR3 reads CASSPPGRGPLNTGELFF. Here the CDR3 DNA reads TGTGCCAGCTCACCACCGGGCAGGGGTCCTTTGAACACCGGGGAGCTGTTTTTT. The V gene is TRBV18, the J gene TRBJ2-2; D may be TRBD1 (6 bases). The ends were cut back, 0 bases at V and 1 base at J, with 15 bases in the middle. The germline V gene has CDR1 KGHSH and CDR2 LQKENI. The CDR3 contains 18 residues. The full variable domain, its missing parts supplied by reference TRBV18 and TRBJ2-2, is NAGVMQNPRHLVRRRGQEARLRCSPMKGHSHVYWYRQLPEEGLKFMVYLQKENIIDESGMPKERFSAEFPKEGPSILRIQQVVRGDSAAYFCASSPPGRGPLNTGELFFGEGSRLTVL.

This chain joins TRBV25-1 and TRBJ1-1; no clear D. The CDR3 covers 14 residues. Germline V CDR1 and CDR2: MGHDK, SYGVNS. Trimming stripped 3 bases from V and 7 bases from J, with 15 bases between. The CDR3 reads CASSDGYPRLEAFF. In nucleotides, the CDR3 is TGTGCCAGCAGTGATGGGTACCCACGACTTGAAGCTTTCTTT.

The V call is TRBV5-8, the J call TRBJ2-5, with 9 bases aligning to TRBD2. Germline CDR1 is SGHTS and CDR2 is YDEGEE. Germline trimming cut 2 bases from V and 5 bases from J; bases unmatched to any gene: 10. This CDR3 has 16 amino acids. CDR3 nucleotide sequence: TGTGCCAGCAGCTTTGGGGCCGGGACTAGCTTCGAGACCCAGTACTTC. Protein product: CASSFGAGTSFETQYF.

CDR3 in amino acids: CASSQGGSNSPLHF. In DNA form, the CDR3 reads TGCGCCAGCAGCCAGGGAGGCTCGAATTCACCCCTCCACTTT. The genes are TRBV5-1 and TRBJ1-6; TRBD1 is a possible D gene (5 bases). V was trimmed by 4 bases and J by 7 bases, leaving 12 bases between them. CDR1 and CDR2 from the germline V gene are SGHRS and YFSETQ. CDR3 length: 14 amino acids.

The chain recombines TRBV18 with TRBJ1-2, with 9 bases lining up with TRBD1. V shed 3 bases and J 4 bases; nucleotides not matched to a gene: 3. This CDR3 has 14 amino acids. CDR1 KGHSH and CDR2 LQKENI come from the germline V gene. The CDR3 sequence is CASSPYRGLYGYTF. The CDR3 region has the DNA TGTGCCAGCTCACCCTACAGGGGGCTCTATGGCTACACCTTC.

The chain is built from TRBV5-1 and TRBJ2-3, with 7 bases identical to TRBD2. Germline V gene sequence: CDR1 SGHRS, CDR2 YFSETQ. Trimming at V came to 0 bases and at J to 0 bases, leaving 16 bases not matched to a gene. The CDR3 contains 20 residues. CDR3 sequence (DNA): TGCGCCAGCAGCTTGGCCCGATCGGGCGGGGGAATAAGAAGCACAGATACGCAGTATTTT. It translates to CASSLARSGGGIRSTDTQYF.

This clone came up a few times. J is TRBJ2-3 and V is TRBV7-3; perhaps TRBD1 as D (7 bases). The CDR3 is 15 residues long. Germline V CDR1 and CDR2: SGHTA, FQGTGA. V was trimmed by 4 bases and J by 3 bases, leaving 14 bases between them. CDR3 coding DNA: TGTGCCAGCAGCTCGACAGGGAGGAGAACAGATACGCAGTATTTT. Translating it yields CASSSTGRRTDTQYF.

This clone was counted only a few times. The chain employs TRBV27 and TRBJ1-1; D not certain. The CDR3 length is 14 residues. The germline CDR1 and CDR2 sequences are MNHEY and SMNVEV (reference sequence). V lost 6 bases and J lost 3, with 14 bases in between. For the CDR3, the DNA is TGTGCCAGCAGACTCGCGGGGTCCTACACTGAAGCTTTCTTT. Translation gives CASRLAGSYTEAFF.

The CDR3, as DNA: TGTGCCAGCAGCTTGGACAGGACCACAGATACGCAGTATTTT. Its protein is CASSLDRTTDTQYF. The chain links TRBV5-6 to TRBJ2-3; a weak D match, TRBD1 (5 bases). Trimming cost V 0 bases and J 2 bases, with 7 bases left between them. The CDR3 has 14 amino acids. Germline CDR1 is SGHDT and CDR2 is YYEEEE.

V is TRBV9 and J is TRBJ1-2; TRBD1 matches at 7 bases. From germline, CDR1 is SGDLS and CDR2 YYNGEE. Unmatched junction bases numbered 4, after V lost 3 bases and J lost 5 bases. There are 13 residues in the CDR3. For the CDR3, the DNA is TGTGCCAGCAGCGCCCAGGGACAGTATGGCTACACCTTC. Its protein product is CASSAQGQYGYTF.

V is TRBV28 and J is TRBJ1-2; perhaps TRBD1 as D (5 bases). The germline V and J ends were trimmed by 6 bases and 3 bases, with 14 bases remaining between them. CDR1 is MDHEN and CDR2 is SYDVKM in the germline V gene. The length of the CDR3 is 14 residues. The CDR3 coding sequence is TGTGCCAGCAGCCTGAGGAGGGACGACTATGGCTACACCTTC. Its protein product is CASSLRRDDYGYTF.

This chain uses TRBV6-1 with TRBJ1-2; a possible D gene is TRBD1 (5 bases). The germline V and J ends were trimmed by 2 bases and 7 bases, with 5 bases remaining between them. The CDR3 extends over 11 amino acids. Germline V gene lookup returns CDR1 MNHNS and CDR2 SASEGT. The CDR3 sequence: CASSEQGGYTF. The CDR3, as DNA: TGTGCCAGCAGTGAACAGGGTGGCTACACCTTC.

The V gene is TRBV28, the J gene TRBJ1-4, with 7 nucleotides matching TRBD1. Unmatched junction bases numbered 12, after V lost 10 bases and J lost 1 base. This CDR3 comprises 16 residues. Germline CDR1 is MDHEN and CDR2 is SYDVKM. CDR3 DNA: TGTGCCACAATTCGACAGGGATGGGGAACTAATGAAAAACTGTTTTTT. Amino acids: CATIRQGWGTNEKLFF.

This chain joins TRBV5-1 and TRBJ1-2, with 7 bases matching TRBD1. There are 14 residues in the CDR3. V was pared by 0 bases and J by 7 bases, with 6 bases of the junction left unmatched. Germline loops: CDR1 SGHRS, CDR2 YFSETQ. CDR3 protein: CASSLDQGVIGYTF. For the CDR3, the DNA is TGCGCCAGCAGCTTGGACCAGGGGGTGATTGGCTACACCTTC.

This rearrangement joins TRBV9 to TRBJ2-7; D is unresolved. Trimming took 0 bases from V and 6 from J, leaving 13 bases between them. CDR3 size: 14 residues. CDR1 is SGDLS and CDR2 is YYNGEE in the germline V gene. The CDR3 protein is CASSVGQAMGEQYF. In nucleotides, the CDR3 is TGTGCCAGCAGCGTAGGACAAGCCATGGGCGAGCAGTACTTC.

In nucleotides, the CDR3 is TGTGCCACCAGCAGACAGGGTCCGGCCGTAAACATTCAGTACTTC. It encodes CATSRQGPAVNIQYF. The genes are TRBV15 and TRBJ2-4, with a tentative D call TRBD1 (5 bases). Germline V gene data show CDR1 as LNHNV and CDR2 as YYDKDF (reference sequence). V lost 2 bases to trimming and J lost 6 bases, with 14 bases between them. This CDR3 region has 15 residues.

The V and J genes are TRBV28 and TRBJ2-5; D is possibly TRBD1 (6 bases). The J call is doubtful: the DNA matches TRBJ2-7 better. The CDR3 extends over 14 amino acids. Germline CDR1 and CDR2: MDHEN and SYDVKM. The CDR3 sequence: CASRSTGQTYEQYF. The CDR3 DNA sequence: TGTGCCAGCAGGTCTACGGGACAAACCTACGAGCAGTACTTC.

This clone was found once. CDR3 region: CASSRPGLAGGPNEQFF. DNA of the CDR3: TGCGCCAGCAGCCGCCCGGGACTAGCGGGAGGGCCGAATGAGCAGTTCTTC. The chain links TRBV5-1 to TRBJ2-1; 16 bases fit TRBD2. In germline, CDR1 is SGHRS, CDR2 YFSETQ. V trimming: 4 bases; J trimming: 7 bases; junction bases outside the gene matches: 8. The CDR3 consists of 17 residues. Filled out from reference TRBV5-1 and TRBJ2-1, the complete variable domain reads KAGVTQTPRYLIKTRGQQVTLSCSPISGHRSVSWYQQTPGQGLQFLFEYFSETQRNKGNFPGRFSGRQFSNSRSEMNVSTLELGDSALYLCASSRPGLAGGPNEQFFGPGTRLTVL.

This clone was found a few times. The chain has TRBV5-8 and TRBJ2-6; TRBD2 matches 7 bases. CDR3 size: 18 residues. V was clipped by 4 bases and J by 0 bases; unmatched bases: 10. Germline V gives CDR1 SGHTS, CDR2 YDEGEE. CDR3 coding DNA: TGTGCCAGCAGCCTACTCGGGGGGTTCCTCTCTGGGGCCAACGTCCTGACTTTC. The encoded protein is CASSLLGGFLSGANVLTF.

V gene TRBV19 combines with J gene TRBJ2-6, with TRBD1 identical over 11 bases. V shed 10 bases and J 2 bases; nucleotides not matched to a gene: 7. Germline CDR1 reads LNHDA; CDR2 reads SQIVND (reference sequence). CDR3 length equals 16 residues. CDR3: CATTGTGGAGANVLTF. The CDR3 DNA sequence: TGTGCCACCACCGGGACAGGGGGTGCTGGGGCCAACGTCCTGACTTTC. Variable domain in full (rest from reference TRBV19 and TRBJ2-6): DGGITQSPKYLFRKEGQNVTLSCEQNLNHDAMYWYRQDPGQGLRLIYYSQIVNDFQKGDIAEGYSVSREKKESFPLTVTSAQKNPTAFYLCATTGTGGAGANVLTFGAGSRLTVL.

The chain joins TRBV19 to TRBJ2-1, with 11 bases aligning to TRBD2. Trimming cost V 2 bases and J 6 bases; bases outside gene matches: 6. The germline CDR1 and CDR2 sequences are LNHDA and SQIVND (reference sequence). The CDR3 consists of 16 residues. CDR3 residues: CASSISGSGRANEQFF. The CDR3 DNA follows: TGTGCCAGTAGTATATCGGGTAGCGGGAGGGCCAATGAGCAGTTCTTC.

The CDR3 loop reads CASSLKGDVSSYEQYF. The DNA for the CDR3 is TGTGCCAGCAGCCTCAAGGGGGACGTGAGCTCCTACGAGCAGTACTTC. The J gene is TRBJ2-7, the V gene TRBV25-1; possible D gene TRBD1, 6 bases. There are 16 residues in the CDR3. V lost 6 bases, J lost 0 bases, and 18 bases lay in between. Germline V lookup: CDR1 MGHDK, CDR2 SYGVNS.

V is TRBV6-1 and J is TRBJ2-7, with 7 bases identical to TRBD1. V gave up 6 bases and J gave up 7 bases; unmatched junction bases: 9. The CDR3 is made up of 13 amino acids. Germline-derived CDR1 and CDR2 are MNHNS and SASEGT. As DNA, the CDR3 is TGTGCCAGCAGATTCGGCAGGGGGTCTGAGCAGTACTTC. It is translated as CASRFGRGSEQYF.